A selection of T cell receptor beta chains follows, all from one sample in a study of T cells in Graves' hyperthyroidism and ophthalmopathy. MiXCR, applied by TCRdb to the multiplex PCR reads, yields one record per CDR3 protein. There are about 320,000 distinct CDR3 sequences in the sample; around 17% occur only once, and 33% lies in the top ten. The sample comprised blood. Receptor source: a man aged 25-40 years with Graves' hyperthyroidism. Each CDR3 is given with its conserved first and last residue. A D gene is named only where the DNA matches it firmly. Clone size appears in some rows only: once, few, many, or a class for an expanded clone.

abundance	d_gene	v_gene	j_gene	CDR3nt	CDR3aa
.	.	TRBV3-1	TRBJ1-3	TGTGCCAGCAGCCCGGGACTGCTCTCTGGAAACACCATATATTTT	CASSPGLLSGNTIYF
.	.	TRBV7-9	TRBJ2-1	TGTGCCAGCAGCTTAGGAGGCAATACCTACAATGAGCAGTTCTTC	CASSLGGNTYNEQFF
.	.	TRBV11-2	TRBJ2-7	TGTGCCAGCCGACACCTAAGGTCTTTCTCCTACGAGCAGTACTTC	CASRHLRSFSYEQYF
many	.	TRBV27	TRBJ2-5	TGTGCCAGCAGTTTATATCTCGAGACTAAAGAGACCCAGTACTTC	CASSLYLETKETQYF
.	TRBD2	TRBV7-9	TRBJ2-5	TGTGCCAGCAGCTTCGCTAGCGGGAGCGACAGAGAGACCCAGTACTTC	CASSFASGSDRETQYF
many	TRBD1	TRBV20-1	TRBJ2-6	TGCAGTGCTCCACGGACAGGGAACGGGGCCAACGTCCTGACTTTC	CSAPRTGNGANVLTF
many	.	TRBV12-3/TRBV12-4	TRBJ1-6	TGTGCCAGCAGAACGATTGCGGGGGATTCACCCCTCCACTTT	CASRTIAGDSPLHF
.	TRBD1	TRBV11-1	TRBJ2-2	TGTGCCAGCAGCTCTCCGGGACAGGGGATCGGGGAGCTGTTTTTT	CASSSPGQGIGELFF
few	.	TRBV5-6	TRBJ2-1	TGTGCCAGCAGCTTTGGAAGCGACAAGCAGTTCTTC	CASSFGSDKQFF
.	.	TRBV29-1	TRBJ2-1	TGCAGCACCGAGACGGGAGACGGGGAGACCCAGTTCTTC	CSTETGDGETQFF
many	TRBD2	TRBV20-1	TRBJ2-3	TGCAGTGCTAGAGATCCCCTAGCGGGTGATACGCAGTATTTT	CSARDPLAGDTQYF
few	.	TRBV11-2	TRBJ2-7	TGTGCCAGCAGCTTAGACGGGGGCAGATTCAACGAGCAGTACTTC	CASSLDGGRFNEQYF
few	.	TRBV4-1	TRBJ2-1	TGCGCCAGCAGCCTGGATTGGTGGGCGGGCAATGAGCAGTTCTTC	CASSLDWWAGNEQFF
.	.	TRBV20-1	TRBJ1-4	TGCAGTGCTAGTCCCATGTCGGGGGGAAAGGAAAAACTGTTTTTT	CSASPMSGGKEKLFF
.	.	TRBV2	TRBJ2-4	TGTGCCAGCTTACGAGGGATGCTAGCCAAAAACATTCAGTACTTC	CASLRGMLAKNIQYF
many	.	TRBV12-3/TRBV12-4	TRBJ2-7	TGTGCCAGCAGTTTAGGGGGGGCATGGTACTACGAGCAGTACTTC	CASSLGGAWYYEQYF
few	.	TRBV6-5	TRBJ2-3	TGTGCCAGCAGTTACTCGAATCGAGGGGGGGGCACAGATACGCAGTATTTT	CASSYSNRGGGTDTQYF
many	.	TRBV20-1	TRBJ2-5	TGCAGTGCTAGAGAGGGGGCAAAGACCCAGTACTTC	CSAREGAKTQYF
many	.	TRBV20-1	TRBJ1-2	TGCAGTGCTAGACTGGATTATGGCTACACCTTC	CSARLDYGYTF
few	TRBD2	TRBV7-9	TRBJ2-7	TGTGCCAGCGCGGGAGGGCCGAGCGAGCAGTACTTC	CASAGGPSEQYF
few	.	TRBV28	TRBJ1-5	TGTGCCAGCAGTTTAGGCTATCAGCCCCAGCATTTT	CASSLGYQPQHF
few	.	TRBV25-1	TRBJ1-5	TGTGCCAGCAGTGAATTCACAGGAAATCAGCCCCAGCATTTT	CASSEFTGNQPQHF
few	.	TRBV13	TRBJ1-1	TGTGCCAGCAGCTTTTGGGGGAGAGGTGCTTTCTTT	CASSFWGRGAFF
many	TRBD2	TRBV28	TRBJ2-1	TGTGCCAGCAGTTTACCTGGTGGGGGGGGATATGAGCAGTTCTTC	CASSLPGGGGYEQFF
few	.	TRBV6-1	TRBJ1-6	TGTGCCAGCAGCTCATGGCCGGACCCTAATAATTCACCCCTCCACTTT	CASSSWPDPNNSPLHF
many	.	TRBV11-2	TRBJ1-5	TGTGCCAGCAGCTTGGTGGGCAGCAATCAGCCCCAGCATTTT	CASSLVGSNQPQHF
.	TRBD1	TRBV12-5	TRBJ2-1	TGTGCTAGTGGTTTGGTCCAGCGGACAGGGGAGGGGGTTGAGCAGTTCTTC	CASGLVQRTGEGVEQFF